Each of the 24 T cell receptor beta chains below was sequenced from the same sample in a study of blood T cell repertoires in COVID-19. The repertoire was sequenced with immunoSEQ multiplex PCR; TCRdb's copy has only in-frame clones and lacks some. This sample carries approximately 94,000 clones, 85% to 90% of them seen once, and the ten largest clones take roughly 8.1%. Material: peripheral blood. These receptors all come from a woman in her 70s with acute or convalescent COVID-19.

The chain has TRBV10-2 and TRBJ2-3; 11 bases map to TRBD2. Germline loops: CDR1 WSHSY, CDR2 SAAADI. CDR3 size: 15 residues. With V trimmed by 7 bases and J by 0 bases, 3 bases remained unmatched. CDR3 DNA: TGCGCCAGCACGGGACTAGCGGCAAGCACAGATACGCAGTATTTT. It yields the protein CASTGLAASTDTQYF.

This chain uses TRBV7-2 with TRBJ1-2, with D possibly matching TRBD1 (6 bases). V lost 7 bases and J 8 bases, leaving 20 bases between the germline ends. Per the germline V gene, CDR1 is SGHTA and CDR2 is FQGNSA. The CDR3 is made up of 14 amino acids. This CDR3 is CASTVSWGPGGYTF. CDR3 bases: TGTGCCAGCACCGTGTCCTGGGGGCCGGGAGGCTACACCTTC.

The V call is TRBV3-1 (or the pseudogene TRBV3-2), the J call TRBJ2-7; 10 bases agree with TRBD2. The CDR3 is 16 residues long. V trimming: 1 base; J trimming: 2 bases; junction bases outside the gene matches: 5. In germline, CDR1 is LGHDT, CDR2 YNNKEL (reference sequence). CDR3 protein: CASSQALAGGPYEQYF. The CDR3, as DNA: TGTGCCAGCAGCCAAGCCTTAGCGGGAGGACCCTACGAGCAGTACTTC.

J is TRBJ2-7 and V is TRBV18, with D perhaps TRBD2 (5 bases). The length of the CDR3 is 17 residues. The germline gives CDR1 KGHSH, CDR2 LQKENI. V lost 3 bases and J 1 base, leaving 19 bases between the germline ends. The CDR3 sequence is CASSPSILLGDSYEQYF. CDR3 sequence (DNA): TGTGCCAGCTCACCCTCGATTCTCCTCGGGGATTCCTACGAGCAGTACTTC.

The CDR3, as DNA: TGTGCCAGCAGCTTGAGTAGAACCGGGGAGCTGTTTTTT. This gives the protein CASSLSRTGELFF. The genes are TRBV7-6 and TRBJ2-2; D call uncertain. The CDR3 is 13 amino acids. V dropped 3 bases and J dropped 5 bases, with 7 bases sitting between them. Germline loops: CDR1 SGHVS, CDR2 FNYEAQ.

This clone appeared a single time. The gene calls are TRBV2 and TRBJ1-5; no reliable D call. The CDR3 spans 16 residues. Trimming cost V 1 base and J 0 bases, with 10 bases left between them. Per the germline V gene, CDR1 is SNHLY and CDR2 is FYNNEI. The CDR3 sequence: CASSEVSNPSNQPQHF. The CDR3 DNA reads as TGTGCCAGCAGTGAAGTTTCCAATCCTAGCAATCAGCCCCAGCATTTT.

Here the CDR3 reads CASSARPGTHYEQYF. The DNA of the CDR3 is TGTGCCAGCAGCGCGCGGCCGGGAACACACTACGAGCAGTACTTC. The chain links TRBV7-8 to TRBJ2-7; perhaps TRBD2 as D (5 bases). CDR1 and CDR2 from the germline V gene are SGHVS and FQNEAQ. This CDR3 spans 15 amino acids. Trimming removed 5 bases at V and 3 bases at J, with 17 bases between. Complete variable domain (other parts from reference TRBV7-8 and TRBJ2-7): GAGVSQSPRYKVAKRGQDVALRCDPISGHVSLFWYQQALGQGPEFLTYFQNEAQLDKSGLPSDRFFAERPEGSVSTLKIQRTQQEDSAVYLCASSARPGTHYEQYFGPGTRLTVT.

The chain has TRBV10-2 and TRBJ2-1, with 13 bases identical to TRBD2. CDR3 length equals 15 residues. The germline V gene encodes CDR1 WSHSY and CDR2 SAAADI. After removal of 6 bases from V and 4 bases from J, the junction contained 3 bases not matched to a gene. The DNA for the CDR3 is TGCGCCAGCAGCATGGGACTAGCGGGGTACAATGAGCAGTTCTTC. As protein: CASSMGLAGYNEQFF.

In DNA, the CDR3 is TGTGCCAGTACTAGCGGGAGGGTTGGGGAGAACATTCAGTACTTC. It yields the protein CASTSGRVGENIQYF. This rearrangement joins TRBV19 to TRBJ2-4; 12 bases map to TRBD2. Germline values: CDR1 LNHDA, CDR2 SQIVND (reference sequence). CDR3 size: 15 residues. V dropped 7 bases and J dropped 7; count of bases not matched to a gene: 8.

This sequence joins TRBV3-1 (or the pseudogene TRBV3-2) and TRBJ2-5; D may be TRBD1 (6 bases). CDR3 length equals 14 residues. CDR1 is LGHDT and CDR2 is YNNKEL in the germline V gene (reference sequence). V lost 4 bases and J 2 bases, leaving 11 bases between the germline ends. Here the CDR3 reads CASSLKGTQETQYF. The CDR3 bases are TGTGCCAGCAGCCTCAAGGGGACACAAGAGACCCAGTACTTC.

CDR3 coding DNA: TGTGCCAGCAGCGTCCTGGCAGGGTTCTCACCCCTCCACTTT. Translating gives CASSVLAGFSPLHF. V usage is TRBV11-2 and J usage is TRBJ1-6; weak D call: TRBD1 (5 bases). The length of the CDR3 is 14 residues. Per germline, CDR1 SGHAT and CDR2 FQNNGV. V lost 5 bases, J lost 10 bases, and 15 bases lay in between. Combining the CDR3 with reference TRBV11-2 and TRBJ1-6 gives the whole variable domain EAGVAQSPRYKIIEKRQSVAFWCNPISGHATLYWYQQILGQGPKLLIQFQNNGVVDDSQLPKDRFSAERLKGVDSTLKIQPAKLEDSAVYLCASSVLAGFSPLHFGNGTRLTVT.

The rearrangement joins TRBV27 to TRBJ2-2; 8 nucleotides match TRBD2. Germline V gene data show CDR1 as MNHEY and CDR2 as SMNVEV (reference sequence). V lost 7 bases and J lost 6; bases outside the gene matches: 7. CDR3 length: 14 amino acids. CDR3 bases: TGTGCCAGCATGTTGACTAGCGCATCCGGGGAGCTGTTTTTT. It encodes CASMLTSASGELFF.

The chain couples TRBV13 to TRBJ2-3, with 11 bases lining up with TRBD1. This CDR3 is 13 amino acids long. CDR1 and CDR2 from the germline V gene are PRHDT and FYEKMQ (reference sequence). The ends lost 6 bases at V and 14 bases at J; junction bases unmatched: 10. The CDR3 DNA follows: TGTGCCAGCAGTCGAACCGGGACAGGGGGTCCGTATTTT. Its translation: CASSRTGTGGPYF. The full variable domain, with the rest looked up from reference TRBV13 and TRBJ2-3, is AAGVIQSPRHLIKEKRETATLKCYPIPRHDTVYWYQQGPGQDPQFLISFYEKMQSDKGSIPDRFSAQQFSDYHSELNMSSLELGDSALYFCASSRTGTGGPYFGPGTRLTVL.

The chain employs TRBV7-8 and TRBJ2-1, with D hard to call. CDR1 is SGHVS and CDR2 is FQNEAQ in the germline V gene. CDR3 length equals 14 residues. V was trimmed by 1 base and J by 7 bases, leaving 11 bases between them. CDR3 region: CASSLVGGVNEQFF. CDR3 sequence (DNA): TGTGCCAGCAGCTTAGTTGGCGGCGTAAATGAGCAGTTCTTC.

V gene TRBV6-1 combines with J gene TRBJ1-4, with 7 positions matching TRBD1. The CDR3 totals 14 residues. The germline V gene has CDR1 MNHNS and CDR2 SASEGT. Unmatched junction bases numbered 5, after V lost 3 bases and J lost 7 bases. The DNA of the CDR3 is TGTGCCAGCAGTGATACAGGGGTGATTGAAAAACTGTTTTTT. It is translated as CASSDTGVIEKLFF.

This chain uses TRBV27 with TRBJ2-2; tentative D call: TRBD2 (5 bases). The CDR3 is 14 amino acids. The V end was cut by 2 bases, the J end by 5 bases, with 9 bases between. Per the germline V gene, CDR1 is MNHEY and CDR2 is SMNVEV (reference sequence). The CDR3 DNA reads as TGTGCCAGCAGTTTACGGACTGAAACCGGGGAGCTGTTTTTT. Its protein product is CASSLRTETGELFF.

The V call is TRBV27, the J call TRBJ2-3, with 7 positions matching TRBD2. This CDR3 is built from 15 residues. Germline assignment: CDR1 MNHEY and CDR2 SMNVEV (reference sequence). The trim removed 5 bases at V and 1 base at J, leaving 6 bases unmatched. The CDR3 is CASSLTSWGTDTQYF. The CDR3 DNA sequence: TGTGCCAGCAGTCTGACTAGCTGGGGCACAGATACGCAGTATTTT.

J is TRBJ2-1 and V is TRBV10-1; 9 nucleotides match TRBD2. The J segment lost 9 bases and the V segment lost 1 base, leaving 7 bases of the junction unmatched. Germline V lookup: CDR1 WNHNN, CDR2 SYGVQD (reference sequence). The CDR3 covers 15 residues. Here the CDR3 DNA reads TGCGCCAGCAGTGAGTTAGCGGGAGTTGAGGCTGAGCAGTTCTTC. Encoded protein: CASSELAGVEAEQFF.

As DNA, the CDR3 is TGCGCCAGCAGCTTGGTGCCTAGCGGGGCCATGGATGAGCAGTTCTTC. The encoded protein is CASSLVPSGAMDEQFF. This chain connects TRBV5-1 to TRBJ2-1; 9 bases fit TRBD2. J lost 8 bases, V lost 0 bases, and 9 bases had no gene match. There are 16 residues in the CDR3. Germline assignment: CDR1 SGHRS and CDR2 YFSETQ. The whole variable domain, remainder taken from reference TRBV5-1 and TRBJ2-1, is KAGVTQTPRYLIKTRGQQVTLSCSPISGHRSVSWYQQTPGQGLQFLFEYFSETQRNKGNFPGRFSGRQFSNSRSEMNVSTLELGDSALYLCASSLVPSGAMDEQFFGPGTRLTVL.

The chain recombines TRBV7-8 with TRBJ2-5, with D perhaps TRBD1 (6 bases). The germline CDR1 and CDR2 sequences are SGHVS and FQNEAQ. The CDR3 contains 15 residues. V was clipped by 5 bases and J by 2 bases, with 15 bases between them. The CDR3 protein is CASSREAGEQETQYF. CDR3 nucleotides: TGTGCCAGCAGCCGAGAGGCAGGGGAACAAGAGACCCAGTACTTC.

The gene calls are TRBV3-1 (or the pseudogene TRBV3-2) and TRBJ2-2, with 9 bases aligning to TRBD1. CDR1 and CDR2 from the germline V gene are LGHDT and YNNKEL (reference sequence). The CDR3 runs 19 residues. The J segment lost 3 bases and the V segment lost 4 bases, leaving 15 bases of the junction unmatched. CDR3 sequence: CASSPLRGQGKGYTGELFF. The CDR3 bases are TGTGCCAGCAGCCCACTGCGAGGACAGGGGAAGGGGTACACCGGGGAGCTGTTTTTT.

The CDR3 region has the DNA TGCGCCAGCAGTGAGTATAGGGAGCTTGGCTACACCTTC. Amino acid sequence: CASSEYRELGYTF. The chain carries TRBV10-2 and TRBJ1-2; no reliable D call. This CDR3 comprises 13 residues. CDR1 is WSHSY and CDR2 is SAAADI in the germline V gene. Trimming stripped 1 base from V and 7 bases from J, with 10 bases between.

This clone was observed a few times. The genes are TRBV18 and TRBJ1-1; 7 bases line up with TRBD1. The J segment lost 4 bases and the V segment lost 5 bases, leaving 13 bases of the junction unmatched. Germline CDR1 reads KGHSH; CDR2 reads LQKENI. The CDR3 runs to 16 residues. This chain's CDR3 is CASSTLPQGFGTEAFF. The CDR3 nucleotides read TGTGCCAGCTCAACGTTACCACAGGGGTTCGGCACTGAAGCTTTCTTT.

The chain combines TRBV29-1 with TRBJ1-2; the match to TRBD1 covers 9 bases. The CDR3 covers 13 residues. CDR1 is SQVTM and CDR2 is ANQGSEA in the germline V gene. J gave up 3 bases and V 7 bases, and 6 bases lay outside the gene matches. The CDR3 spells CSARDREYYGYTF. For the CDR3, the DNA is TGCAGCGCCAGGGACAGGGAATACTATGGCTACACCTTC.